The TCR beta chain under discussion was sequenced for a study of T cells after posttransplantation cyclophosphamide. Findings and limits, study-wide: Blood and skin or GI T cell repertoires showed limited TRB overlap.

This clone was recorded at least ten times. Its antigen is currently unknown. Generated by immunoSEQ multiplex PCR, the TCRdb table keeps only in-frame clones and is missing some. The sample counts 35,000 to 40,000 clones, none seen once; the ten largest own roughly 5.8%. Sample: PBMCs. The source is a man aged 30-40 years in good health and a related stem cell transplant donor.

CDR3 protein: CASSLGYRGTDTQYF. CDR3 bases: TGCGCCAGCAGCTTGGGCTACAGGGGCACAGATACGCAGTATTTT. The chain has TRBV5-1 and TRBJ2-3; weak D call: TRBD1 (6 bases). V was shortened by 0 bases and J by 1 base, with 9 bases between the two germline ends. The CDR3 loop spans 15 amino acids. Germline assignment: CDR1 SGHRS and CDR2 YFSETQ.